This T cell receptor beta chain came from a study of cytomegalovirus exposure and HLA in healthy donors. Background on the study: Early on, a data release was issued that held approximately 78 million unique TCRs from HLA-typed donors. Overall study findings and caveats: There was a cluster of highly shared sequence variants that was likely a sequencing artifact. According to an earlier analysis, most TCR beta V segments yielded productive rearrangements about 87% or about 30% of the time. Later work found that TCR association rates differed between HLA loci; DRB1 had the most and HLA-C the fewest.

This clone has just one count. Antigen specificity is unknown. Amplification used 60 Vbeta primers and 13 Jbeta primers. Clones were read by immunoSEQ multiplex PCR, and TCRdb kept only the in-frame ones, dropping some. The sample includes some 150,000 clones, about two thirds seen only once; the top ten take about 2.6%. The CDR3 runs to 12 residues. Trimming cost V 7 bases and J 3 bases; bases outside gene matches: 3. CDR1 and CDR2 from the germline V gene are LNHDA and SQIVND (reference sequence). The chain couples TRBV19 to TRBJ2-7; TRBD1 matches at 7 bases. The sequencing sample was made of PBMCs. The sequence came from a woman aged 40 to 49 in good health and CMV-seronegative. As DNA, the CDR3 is TGTGCCAGTACAGGACAGGACTACGAGCAGTACTTC. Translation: CASTGQDYEQYF.